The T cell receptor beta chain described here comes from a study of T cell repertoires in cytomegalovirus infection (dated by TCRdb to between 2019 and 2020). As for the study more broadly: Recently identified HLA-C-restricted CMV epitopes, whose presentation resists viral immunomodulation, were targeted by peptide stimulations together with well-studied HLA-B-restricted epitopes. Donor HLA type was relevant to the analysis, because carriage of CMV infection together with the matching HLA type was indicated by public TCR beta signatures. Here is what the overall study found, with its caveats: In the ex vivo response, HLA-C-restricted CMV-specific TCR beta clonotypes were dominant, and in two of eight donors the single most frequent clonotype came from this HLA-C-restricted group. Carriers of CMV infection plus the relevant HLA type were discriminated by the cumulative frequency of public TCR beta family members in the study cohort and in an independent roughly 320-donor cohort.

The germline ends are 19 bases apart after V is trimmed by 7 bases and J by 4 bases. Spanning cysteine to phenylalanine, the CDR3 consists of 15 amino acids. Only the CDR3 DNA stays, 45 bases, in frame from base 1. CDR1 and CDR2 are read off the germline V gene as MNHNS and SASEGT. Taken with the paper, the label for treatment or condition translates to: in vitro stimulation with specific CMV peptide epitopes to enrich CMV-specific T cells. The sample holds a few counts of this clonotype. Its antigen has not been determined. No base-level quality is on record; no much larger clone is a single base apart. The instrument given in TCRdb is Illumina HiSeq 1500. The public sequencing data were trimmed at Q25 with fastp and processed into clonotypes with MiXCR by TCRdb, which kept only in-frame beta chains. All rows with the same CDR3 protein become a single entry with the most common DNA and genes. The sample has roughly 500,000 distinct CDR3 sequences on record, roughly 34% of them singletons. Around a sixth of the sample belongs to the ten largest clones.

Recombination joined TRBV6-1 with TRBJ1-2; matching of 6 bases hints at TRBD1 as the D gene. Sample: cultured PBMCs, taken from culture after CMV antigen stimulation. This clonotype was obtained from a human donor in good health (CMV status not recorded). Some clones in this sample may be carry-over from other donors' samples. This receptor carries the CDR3 CASIADSYSTYGYTF. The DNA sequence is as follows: TGTGCCAGCATCGCGGACAGTTACTCAACCTATGGCTACACCTTC.